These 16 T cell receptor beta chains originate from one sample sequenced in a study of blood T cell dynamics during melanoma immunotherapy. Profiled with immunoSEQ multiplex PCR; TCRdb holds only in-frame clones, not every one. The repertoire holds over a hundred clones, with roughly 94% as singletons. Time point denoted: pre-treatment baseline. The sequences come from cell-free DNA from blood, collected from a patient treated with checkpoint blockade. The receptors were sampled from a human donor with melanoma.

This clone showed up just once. The CDR3 loop is CASSLSADTQYF. In nucleotides, the CDR3 is TGTGCCAGCAGCTTAAGCGCAGATACGCAGTATTTT. V is TRBV7-8 and J is TRBJ2-3; no reliable D call. This CDR3 is 12 amino acids long. CDR1 and CDR2 (germline): SGHVS, FQNEAQ. V dropped 2 bases and J dropped 4 bases, with 4 bases sitting between them. The full variable domain, rest sourced from reference TRBV7-8 and TRBJ2-3, is GAGVSQSPRYKVAKRGQDVALRCDPISGHVSLFWYQQALGQGPEFLTYFQNEAQLDKSGLPSDRFFAERPEGSVSTLKIQRTQQEDSAVYLCASSLSADTQYFGPGTRLTVL.

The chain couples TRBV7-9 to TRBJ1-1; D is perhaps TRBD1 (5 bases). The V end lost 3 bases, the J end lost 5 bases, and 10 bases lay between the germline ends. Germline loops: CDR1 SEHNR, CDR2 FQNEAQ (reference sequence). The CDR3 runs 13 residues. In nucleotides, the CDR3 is TGTGCCAGCAGCTTCTATGAGGGGACTGAAGCTTTCTTT. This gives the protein CASSFYEGTEAFF.

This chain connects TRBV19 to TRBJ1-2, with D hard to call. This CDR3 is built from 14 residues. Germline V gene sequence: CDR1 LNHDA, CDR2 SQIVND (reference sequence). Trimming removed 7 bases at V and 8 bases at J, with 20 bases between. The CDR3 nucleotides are TGTGCCAGTATCGACCCCACCATTAGAGGAGGCTACACCTTC. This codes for CASIDPTIRGGYTF.

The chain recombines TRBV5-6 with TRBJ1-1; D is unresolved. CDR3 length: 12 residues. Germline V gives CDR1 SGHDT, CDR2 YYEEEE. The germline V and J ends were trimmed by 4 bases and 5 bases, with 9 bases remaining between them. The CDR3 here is CASSLRGTEAFF. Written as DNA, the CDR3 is TGTGCCAGCAGCCTGCGGGGAACTGAAGCTTTCTTT.

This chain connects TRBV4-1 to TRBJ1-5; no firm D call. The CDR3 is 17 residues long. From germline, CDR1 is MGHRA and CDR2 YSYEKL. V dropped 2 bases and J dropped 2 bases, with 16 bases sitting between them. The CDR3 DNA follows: TGCGCCAGCAGCCAACTCTTAGCAGGCTTGGGCAATCAGCCCCAGCATTTT. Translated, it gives CASSQLLAGLGNQPQHF.

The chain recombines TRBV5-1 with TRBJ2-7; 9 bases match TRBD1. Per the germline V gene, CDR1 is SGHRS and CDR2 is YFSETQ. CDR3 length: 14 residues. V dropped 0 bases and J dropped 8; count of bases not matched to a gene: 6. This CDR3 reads CASSLGGDRVQQYF. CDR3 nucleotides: TGCGCCAGCAGCTTGGGGGGGGACAGGGTCCAGCAGTACTTC.

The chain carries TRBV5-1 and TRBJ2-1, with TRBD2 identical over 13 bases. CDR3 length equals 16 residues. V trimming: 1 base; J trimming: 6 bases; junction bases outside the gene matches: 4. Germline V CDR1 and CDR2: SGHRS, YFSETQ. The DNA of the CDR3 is TGCGCCAGCAGCTTGTCCGGGACTAGCGGGGCCAATGAGCAGTTCTTC. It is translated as CASSLSGTSGANEQFF.

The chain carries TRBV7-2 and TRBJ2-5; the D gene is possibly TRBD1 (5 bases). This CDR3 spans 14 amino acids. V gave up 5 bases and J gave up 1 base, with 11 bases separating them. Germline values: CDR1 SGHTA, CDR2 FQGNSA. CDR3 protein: CASSPARAQETQYF. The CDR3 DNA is TGTGCCAGCAGCCCCGCCAGGGCCCAAGAGACCCAGTACTTC.

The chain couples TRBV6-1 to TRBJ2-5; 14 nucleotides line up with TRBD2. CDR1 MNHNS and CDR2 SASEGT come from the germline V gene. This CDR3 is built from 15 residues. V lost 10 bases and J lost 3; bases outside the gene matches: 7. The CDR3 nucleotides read TGTGCCACCCGACTAGCGGGAGGGGGAAAAGAGACCCAGTACTTC. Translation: CATRLAGGGKETQYF.

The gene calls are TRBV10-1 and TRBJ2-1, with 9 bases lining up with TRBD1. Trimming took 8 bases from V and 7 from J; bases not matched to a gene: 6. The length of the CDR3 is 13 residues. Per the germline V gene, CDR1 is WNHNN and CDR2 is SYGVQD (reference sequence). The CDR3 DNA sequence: TGCGCCAGCCGACCGGGACAGGGTAATGAGCAGTTCTTC. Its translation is CASRPGQGNEQFF.

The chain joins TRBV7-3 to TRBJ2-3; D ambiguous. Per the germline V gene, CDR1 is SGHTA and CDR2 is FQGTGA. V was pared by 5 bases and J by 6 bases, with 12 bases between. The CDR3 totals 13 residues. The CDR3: CASSLAVRDTQYF. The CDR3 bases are TGTGCCAGCAGCCTGGCGGTTCGGGATACGCAGTATTTT. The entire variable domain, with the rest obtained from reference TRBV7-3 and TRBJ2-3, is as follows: GAGVSQTPSNKVTEKGKYVELRCDPISGHTALYWYRQSLGQGPEFLIYFQGTGAADDSGLPNDRFFAVRPEGSVSTLKIQRTERGDSAVYLCASSLAVRDTQYFGPGTRLTVL.

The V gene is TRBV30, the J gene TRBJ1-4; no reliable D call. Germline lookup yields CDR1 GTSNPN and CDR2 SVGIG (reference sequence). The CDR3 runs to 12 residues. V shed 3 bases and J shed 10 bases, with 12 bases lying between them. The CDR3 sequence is CAWRSRVVKLFF. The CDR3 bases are TGTGCCTGGAGAAGTAGGGTGGTAAAACTGTTTTTT.

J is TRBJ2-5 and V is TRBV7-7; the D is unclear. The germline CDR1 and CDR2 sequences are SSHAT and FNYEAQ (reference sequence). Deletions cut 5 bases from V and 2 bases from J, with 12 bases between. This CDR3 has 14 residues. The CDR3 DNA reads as TGTGCCAGCAGCCCCTTAGGTCAGCAAGAGACCCAGTACTTC. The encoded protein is CASSPLGQQETQYF.

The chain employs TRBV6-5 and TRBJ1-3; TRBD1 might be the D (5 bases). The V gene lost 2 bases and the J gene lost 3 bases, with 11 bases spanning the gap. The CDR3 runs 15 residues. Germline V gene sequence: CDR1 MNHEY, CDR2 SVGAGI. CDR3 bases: TGTGCCAGCAGTTACCGGGGGGAGGTTGGAAACACCATATATTTT. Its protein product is CASSYRGEVGNTIYF.

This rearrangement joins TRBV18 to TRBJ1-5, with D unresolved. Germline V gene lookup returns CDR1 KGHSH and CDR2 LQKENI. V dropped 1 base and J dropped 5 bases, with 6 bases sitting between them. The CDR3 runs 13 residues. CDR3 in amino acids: CASSPLADQPQHF. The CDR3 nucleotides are TGTGCCAGCTCACCACTGGCGGATCAGCCCCAGCATTTT. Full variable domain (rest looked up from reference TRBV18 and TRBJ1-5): NAGVMQNPRHLVRRRGQEARLRCSPMKGHSHVYWYRQLPEEGLKFMVYLQKENIIDESGMPKERFSAEFPKEGPSILRIQQVVRGDSAAYFCASSPLADQPQHFGDGTRLSIL.

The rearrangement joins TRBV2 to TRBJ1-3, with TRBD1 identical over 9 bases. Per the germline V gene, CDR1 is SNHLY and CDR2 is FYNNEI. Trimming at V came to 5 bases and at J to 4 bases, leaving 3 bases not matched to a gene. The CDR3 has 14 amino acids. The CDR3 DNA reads TGTGCCAGCAGTCACAGGGGGCTCGGAAACACCATATATTTT. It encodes CASSHRGLGNTIYF. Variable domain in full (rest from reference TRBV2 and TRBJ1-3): EPEVTQTPSHQVTQMGQEVILRCVPISNHLYFYWYRQILGQKVEFLVSFYNNEISEKSEIFDDQFSVERPDGSNFTLKIRSTKLEDSAMYFCASSHRGLGNTIYFGEGSWLTVV.